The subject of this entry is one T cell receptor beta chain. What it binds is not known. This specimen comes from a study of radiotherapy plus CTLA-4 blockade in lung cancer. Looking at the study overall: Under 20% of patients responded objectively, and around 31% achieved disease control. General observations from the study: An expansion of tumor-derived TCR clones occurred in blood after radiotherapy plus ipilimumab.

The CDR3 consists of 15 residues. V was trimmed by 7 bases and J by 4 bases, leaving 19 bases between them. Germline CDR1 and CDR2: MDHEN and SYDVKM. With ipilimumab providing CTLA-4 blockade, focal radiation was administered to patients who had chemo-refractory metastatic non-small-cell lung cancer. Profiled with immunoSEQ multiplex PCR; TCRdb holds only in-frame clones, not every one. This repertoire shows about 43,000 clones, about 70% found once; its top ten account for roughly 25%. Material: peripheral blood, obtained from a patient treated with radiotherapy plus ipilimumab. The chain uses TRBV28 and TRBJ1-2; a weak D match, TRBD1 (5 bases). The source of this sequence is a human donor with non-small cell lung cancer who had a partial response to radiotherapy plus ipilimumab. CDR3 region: CASNPPHGGSYGYTF. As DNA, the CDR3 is TGTGCCAGCAACCCTCCGCACGGGGGTTCCTATGGCTACACCTTC.